These T cell receptor beta chains were read from a single sample in a study of T cells in localized non-small cell lung cancer. Assay used: immunoSEQ multiplex PCR; TCRdb lists only in-frame clones, some missing. Among some 130,000 clones listed, roughly 90% were seen once. The sample consisted of peripheral blood, taken before any cancer treatment. The origin of the receptors is a female donor over 55 with stage I lung adenocarcinoma. Both conserved end residues are part of each CDR3. A D gene is named only where the DNA matches it firmly. Only part of the rows carry a size: once, few, many, or a class if the clone is expanded.

V	length	D	J	size	CDR3	DNA
TRBV18	15	TRBD2	TRBJ2-1	-	CASSPLAGGSDEQFF	TGTGCCAGCTCACCCCTAGCGGGAGGGTCGGATGAGCAGTTCTTC
TRBV2	17	TRBD1	TRBJ2-6	-	CASRPQDRGVGANVLTF	TGTGCCAGCCGACCACAAGACAGGGGAGTGGGGGCCAACGTCCTGACTTTC
TRBV6-1	13	TRBD1	TRBJ1-1	-	CASQDRVNTEAFF	TGTGCCAGCCAGGACAGGGTTAACACTGAAGCTTTCTTT
TRBV7-9	16	TRBD1	TRBJ2-2	-	CASSLSAGTGVGELFF	TGTGCCAGCAGCTTATCCGCCGGGACAGGGGTCGGGGAGCTGTTTTTT
TRBV6-1	13	TRBD2	TRBJ2-7	-	CASTVAGVLEQYF	TGTGCCAGCACTGTAGCGGGAGTGCTCGAGCAGTACTTC
TRBV9	14	-	TRBJ1-2	once	CASSPARGLDGYTF	TGTGCCAGCAGCCCAGCCAGGGGTTTGGATGGCTACACCTTC
TRBV5-6	15	TRBD1	TRBJ2-5	-	CASSLDPGGQETQYF	TGTGCCAGCAGCTTGGATCCAGGGGGCCAAGAGACCCAGTACTTC
TRBV5-1	15	TRBD2	TRBJ2-1	-	CASSYATSGYNEQFF	TGCGCCAGCAGCTACGCGACTAGCGGATACAATGAGCAGTTCTTC
TRBV27	15	-	TRBJ2-1	-	CASSIQGRSYNEQFF	TGTGCCAGCAGTATACAGGGTAGGTCCTACAATGAGCAGTTCTTC
TRBV19	13	-	TRBJ2-7	-	CASSMFMGYEQYF	TGTGCCAGTAGTATGTTTATGGGCTACGAGCAGTACTTC
TRBV28	16	-	TRBJ1-5	-	CASSLSKGWSNQPQHF	TGTGCCAGCAGTTTATCGAAGGGGTGGAGCAATCAGCCCCAGCATTTT
TRBV7-9	14	-	TRBJ1-3	once	CASSLFTSGNTIYF	TGTGCCAGCAGCTTATTTACCTCTGGAAACACCATATATTTT
TRBV5-1	16	-	TRBJ1-1	-	CASSRTGGIQDTEAFF	TGCGCCAGCAGTCGAACGGGAGGGATACAGGACACTGAAGCTTTCTTT
TRBV5-1	14	-	TRBJ1-3	-	CASSLVGYGNTIYF	TGCGCCAGCAGCTTGGTAGGGTATGGAAACACCATATATTTT
TRBV7-2	15	TRBD2	TRBJ2-2	-	CASSLSGSVAGELFF	TGTGCCAGCAGCTTGAGCGGGAGTGTCGCCGGGGAGCTGTTTTTT
TRBV9	16	TRBD2	TRBJ2-2	once	CASSVGTSGTLLELFF	TGTGCCAGCAGCGTAGGGACTAGCGGGACCCTGCTGGAGCTGTTTTTT
TRBV7-7	15	-	TRBJ2-2	-	CASSLGGKFTGELFF	TGTGCTAGCAGCTTAGGGGGGAAATTCACCGGGGAGCTGTTTTTT
TRBV2	14	-	TRBJ2-2	-	CASRGTAATGELFF	TGTGCCAGCAGGGGGACGGCCGCTACCGGGGAGCTGTTTTTT
TRBV2	14	-	TRBJ1-5	-	CASRGNTGNQPQHF	TGTGCCAGCAGGGGTAACACAGGGAATCAGCCCCAGCATTTT
TRBV9	13	TRBD2	TRBJ2-7	once	CASSTLGGGEQYF	TGTGCCAGCAGCACCCTGGGGGGGGGCGAGCAGTACTTC
TRBV15	19	TRBD2	TRBJ2-3	-	CATRPGGLAGGRRTDTQYF	TGTGCCACCAGACCTGGGGGACTAGCGGGAGGGCGGCGCACAGATACGCAGTATTTT
TRBV9	14	TRBD2	TRBJ2-7	-	CASSAGGISYEQYF	TGTGCCAGCAGCGCGGGGGGGATATCCTACGAGCAGTACTTC
TRBV9	16	-	TRBJ2-3	-	CASSPGTFSPTDTQYF	TGTGCCAGCAGCCCCGGGACTTTCTCCCCCACAGATACGCAGTATTTT
TRBV7-2	15	TRBD2	TRBJ2-7	-	CASSLNPSGSYEQYF	TGTGCCAGCAGCTTAAACCCTAGCGGGAGCTACGAGCAGTACTTC